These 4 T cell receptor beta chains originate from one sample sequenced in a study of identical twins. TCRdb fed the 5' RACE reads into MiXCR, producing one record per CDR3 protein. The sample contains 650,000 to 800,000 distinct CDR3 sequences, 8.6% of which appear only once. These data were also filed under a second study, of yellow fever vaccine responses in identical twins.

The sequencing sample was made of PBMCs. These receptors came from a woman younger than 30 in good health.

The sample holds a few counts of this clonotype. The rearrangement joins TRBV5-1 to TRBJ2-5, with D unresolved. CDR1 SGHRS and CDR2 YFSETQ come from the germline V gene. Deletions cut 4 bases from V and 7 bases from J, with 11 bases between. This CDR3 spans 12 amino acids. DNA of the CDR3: TGCGCCAGCAGCCCGGTCGGGTCGACCCAGTACTTC. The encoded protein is CASSPVGSTQYF.

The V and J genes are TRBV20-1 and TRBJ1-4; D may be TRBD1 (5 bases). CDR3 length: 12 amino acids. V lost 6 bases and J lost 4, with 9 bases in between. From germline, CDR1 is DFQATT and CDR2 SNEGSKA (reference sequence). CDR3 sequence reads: CSAPGVNEKLFF. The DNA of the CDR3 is TGCAGTGCGCCGGGGGTTAATGAAAAACTGTTTTTT.

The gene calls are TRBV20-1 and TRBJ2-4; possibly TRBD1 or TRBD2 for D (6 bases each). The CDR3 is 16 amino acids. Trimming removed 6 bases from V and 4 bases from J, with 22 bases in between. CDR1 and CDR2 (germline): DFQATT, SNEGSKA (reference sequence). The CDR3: CSAPMGGSRPKNIQYF. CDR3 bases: TGCAGTGCCCCTATGGGGGGCTCCCGCCCTAAAAACATTCAGTACTTC.

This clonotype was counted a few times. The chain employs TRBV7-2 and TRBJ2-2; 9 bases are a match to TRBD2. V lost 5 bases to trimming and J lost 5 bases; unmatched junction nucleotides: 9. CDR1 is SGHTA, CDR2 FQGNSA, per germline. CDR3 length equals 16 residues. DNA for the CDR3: TGTGCCAGCAGCCTCGTGCGGGGGGGCGTAACCGGGGAGCTGTTTTTT. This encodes CASSLVRGGVTGELFF.